These 10 T cell receptor beta chains share one sample of origin, sequenced in a study of T cell responses to AZD1222 COVID-19 vaccine. Repertoires were generated with immunoSEQ multiplex PCR, while TCRdb's copy carries only in-frame clones and drops some. Of about 220,000 clones in the sample, about 93% were seen once. Material: peripheral blood, obtained on day 0 of MenACWY control vaccination. Receptors were obtained from an adult in good health.

The V gene is TRBV2, the J gene TRBJ2-3; no clear D. CDR1 is SNHLY and CDR2 is FYNNEI in the germline V gene. The ends were cut back, 3 bases at V and 1 base at J, with 11 bases in the middle. This CDR3 is built from 15 residues. In nucleotides, the CDR3 is TGTGCCAGCAGTGAGACGGTGCTAGGCACAGATACGCAGTATTTT. This sequence encodes CASSETVLGTDTQYF.

V and J are TRBV6-6 and TRBJ1-1; D gene ambiguous. Germline CDR1 reads MNHNY; CDR2 reads SVGAGI (reference sequence). With 2 bases removed from V and 3 bases from J, the gap between germline ends came to 13 bases. The CDR3 is made up of 15 amino acids. For the CDR3, the DNA is TGTGCCAGCAGTTACGAGTGGGTCGGAGACACTGAAGCTTTCTTT. Protein sequence: CASSYEWVGDTEAFF.

The chain employs TRBV6-5 and TRBJ1-1; TRBD1 matches at 11 bases. The length of the CDR3 is 15 residues. V lost 2 bases and J lost 6; bases outside the gene matches: 5. Germline CDR1 reads MNHEY; CDR2 reads SVGAGI. The CDR3 bases are TGTGCCAGCAGTTACCCCGGACAGGGGGCAGCTGAAGCTTTCTTT. Its translation: CASSYPGQGAAEAFF.

V gene TRBV7-2 combines with J gene TRBJ1-3; 7 bases are shared with TRBD1. The CDR3 totals 15 residues. CDR1 is SGHTA, CDR2 FQGNSA, per germline. Trimming cost V 5 bases and J 0 bases; bases outside gene matches: 4. This CDR3 reads CASSRDSSSGNTIYF. The CDR3 nucleotides are TGTGCCAGCAGCCGGGACAGTTCCTCTGGAAACACCATATATTTT. Combining the CDR3 with reference TRBV7-2 and TRBJ1-3 gives the whole variable domain GAGVSQSPSNKVTEKGKDVELRCDPISGHTALYWYRQSLGQGLEFLIYFQGNSAPDKSGLPSDRFSAERTGGSVSTLTIQRTQQEDSAVYLCASSRDSSSGNTIYFGEGSWLTVV.

The rearrangement links TRBV7-2 to TRBJ2-5; either TRBD1 or TRBD2 may supply D (5 bases each). Germline V gene sequence: CDR1 SGHTA, CDR2 FQGNSA. The CDR3 loop spans 15 amino acids. V lost 3 bases and J 2 bases, leaving 13 bases between the germline ends. This chain's CDR3 is CASSLLRGGQETQYF. The CDR3 DNA is TGTGCCAGCAGCTTGTTGAGGGGCGGGCAAGAGACCCAGTACTTC.

This clone has only one observation. At one end the junction does not follow the germline gene, possibly because of a read error. J is TRBJ1-2 and V is TRBV5-4; 7 bases fit TRBD1. Germline CDR1 is SGHNT and CDR2 is YYREEE (reference sequence). CDR3 length: 13 amino acids. CDR3 sequence (DNA): TGTGCCAGCAGGATTAGGGACAGCCAATTTACCCGGTTC. It codes for CASRIRDSQFTRF.

The chain has TRBV6-8 and TRBJ2-5, with D maybe TRBD1 (6 bases). Per germline, CDR1 MNHGY and CDR2 SAAAGT. The CDR3 loop spans 17 amino acids. V was cut by 0 bases and J by 2 bases, with 16 bases left in between. The DNA of the CDR3 is TGTGCCAGCAGTTACTCAGGCCTGACAGGCAATCAAGAGACCCAGTACTTC. Encoded protein: CASSYSGLTGNQETQYF.

V usage is TRBV7-9 and J usage is TRBJ1-4, with D possibly TRBD1 on 6 matching bases. This CDR3 spans 15 amino acids. Looked up from germline, CDR1 is SEHNR and CDR2 is FQNEAQ (reference sequence). The V gene lost 4 bases and the J gene lost 4 bases, with 13 bases spanning the gap. In DNA form, the CDR3 reads TGTGCCAGCAGCTCGCGGACAGCAATTAATGAAAAACTGTTTTTT. Amino acid sequence: CASSSRTAINEKLFF.

The chain employs TRBV19 and TRBJ1-3; D perhaps matches TRBD1 (5 bases). In germline, CDR1 is LNHDA, CDR2 SQIVND (reference sequence). The CDR3 covers 14 residues. V lost 6 bases and J 4 bases, leaving 13 bases between the germline ends. DNA for the CDR3: TGTGCCAGTAGCCCTCCAAGGGACGGAAACACCATATATTTT. It codes for CASSPPRDGNTIYF. The full variable domain, completed using reference TRBV19 and TRBJ1-3, is DGGITQSPKYLFRKEGQNVTLSCEQNLNHDAMYWYRQDPGQGLRLIYYSQIVNDFQKGDIAEGYSVSREKKESFPLTVTSAQKNPTAFYLCASSPPRDGNTIYFGEGSWLTVV.

The CDR3 DNA follows: TGTGCCAGCAGCTACGGGCCGTTTAATGAAAAACTGTTTTTT. Encoded protein: CASSYGPFNEKLFF. This chain uses TRBV11-2 with TRBJ1-4; D is unclear. The CDR3 consists of 14 residues. Germline V gene sequence: CDR1 SGHAT, CDR2 FQNNGV. Trimming removed 4 bases at V and 4 bases at J, with 10 bases between. Looking up the rest from reference TRBV11-2 and TRBJ1-4 gives the full variable domain: EAGVAQSPRYKIIEKRQSVAFWCNPISGHATLYWYQQILGQGPKLLIQFQNNGVVDDSQLPKDRFSAERLKGVDSTLKIQPAKLEDSAVYLCASSYGPFNEKLFFGSGTQLSVL.